The 8 T cell receptor beta chains below all came from one sample that was sequenced in a study of blood T cell repertoires in COVID-19. The assay was immunoSEQ multiplex PCR, and TCRdb's table has in-frame clones only and misses some. The data contain more than 90,000 clones, about 77% of them singletons. Sequencing used peripheral blood. The receptors originated from a woman over 75 with acute or convalescent COVID-19.

The chain is built from TRBV28 and TRBJ1-5, with D possibly TRBD1 on 5 matching bases. V was clipped by 2 bases and J by 5 bases, with 19 bases between them. CDR3 length equals 17 residues. The germline gives CDR1 MDHEN, CDR2 SYDVKM. In nucleotides, the CDR3 is TGTGCCAGCAGTTTAGGGTTTGGTCGGGGGAATCATCAGCCCCAGCATTTT. The encoded protein is CASSLGFGRGNHQPQHF.

The CDR3 region has the DNA TGTGCCAGCAGCCAGGCAGGGTCAGGCTACGAGCAGTACTTC. This sequence encodes CASSQAGSGYEQYF. J is TRBJ2-7 and V is TRBV4-2; D might be TRBD1 (5 bases). The length of the CDR3 is 14 residues. V was trimmed by 3 bases and J by 3 bases, leaving 12 bases between them. The germline gives CDR1 LGHNA, CDR2 YNFKEQ.

This clone was counted a few times. The V call is TRBV19, the J call TRBJ1-5, with TRBD1 matching 8 bases. The CDR3 covers 15 residues. V was clipped by 6 bases and J by 8 bases; unmatched bases: 12. Germline CDR1 LNHDA, CDR2 SQIVND (reference sequence). This chain's CDR3 is CASSLGQGSYEPQHF. CDR3 nucleotides: TGTGCCAGTAGCCTCGGACAGGGTTCGTACGAGCCCCAGCATTTT.

The gene calls are TRBV4-3 and TRBJ1-6; TRBD1 might be the D (6 bases). Germline CDR1 and CDR2: LGHNA and YSLEER. The CDR3 loop spans 16 amino acids. V lost 5 bases and J lost 10, with 21 bases in between. CDR3 amino acids: CASSYSTGSRGSPLHF. Written as DNA, the CDR3 is TGCGCCAGCAGCTACTCCACAGGGTCGCGAGGATCACCCCTCCACTTT.

The V and J genes are TRBV19 and TRBJ1-2; 7 bases align to TRBD1. CDR3 length equals 14 residues. Germline V gene sequence: CDR1 LNHDA, CDR2 SQIVND (reference sequence). With V trimmed by 3 bases and J by 8 bases, 9 bases remained unmatched. CDR3 in DNA: TGTGCCAGTAGTATCGACCGACAGGGCAGAGGCTACACCTTC. Translated: CASSIDRQGRGYTF.

The chain carries TRBV18 and TRBJ1-4; TRBD1 aligns across 7 bases. The CDR3 is 15 residues long. The ends lost 3 bases at V and 6 bases at J; junction bases unmatched: 7. CDR1 and CDR2 from the germline V gene are KGHSH and LQKENI. CDR3 coding DNA: TGTGCCAGCTCACCCTTGAGGGACAGCTATGAAAAACTGTTTTTT. Its protein product is CASSPLRDSYEKLFF. The whole variable domain, remainder taken from reference TRBV18 and TRBJ1-4, is NAGVMQNPRHLVRRRGQEARLRCSPMKGHSHVYWYRQLPEEGLKFMVYLQKENIIDESGMPKERFSAEFPKEGPSILRIQQVVRGDSAAYFCASSPLRDSYEKLFFGSGTQLSVL.

The chain links TRBV11-2 to TRBJ1-3, with D possibly being TRBD1 (5 bases). Looked up from germline, CDR1 is SGHAT and CDR2 is FQNNGV. The CDR3 has 17 amino acids. With 3 bases removed from V and 1 base from J, the gap between germline ends came to 16 bases. Written as DNA, the CDR3 is TGTGCCAGCAGCTTCAAGGTTCAGGGTCCATCTGGAAACACCATATATTTT. Protein sequence: CASSFKVQGPSGNTIYF.

The rearrangement uses TRBV18 and TRBJ1-3, with D possibly matching TRBD1 (5 bases). Germline loops: CDR1 KGHSH, CDR2 LQKENI. The CDR3 runs 16 residues. Trimming pared 6 bases from V and 0 bases from J, leaving 15 bases between. CDR3 DNA: TGTGCCAGCTCGCAGGGCTACAGAGACTCTGGAAACACCATATATTTT. It encodes CASSQGYRDSGNTIYF. Based on the CDR3 plus reference TRBV18 and TRBJ1-3, the full variable domain is NAGVMQNPRHLVRRRGQEARLRCSPMKGHSHVYWYRQLPEEGLKFMVYLQKENIIDESGMPKERFSAEFPKEGPSILRIQQVVRGDSAAYFCASSQGYRDSGNTIYFGEGSWLTVV.